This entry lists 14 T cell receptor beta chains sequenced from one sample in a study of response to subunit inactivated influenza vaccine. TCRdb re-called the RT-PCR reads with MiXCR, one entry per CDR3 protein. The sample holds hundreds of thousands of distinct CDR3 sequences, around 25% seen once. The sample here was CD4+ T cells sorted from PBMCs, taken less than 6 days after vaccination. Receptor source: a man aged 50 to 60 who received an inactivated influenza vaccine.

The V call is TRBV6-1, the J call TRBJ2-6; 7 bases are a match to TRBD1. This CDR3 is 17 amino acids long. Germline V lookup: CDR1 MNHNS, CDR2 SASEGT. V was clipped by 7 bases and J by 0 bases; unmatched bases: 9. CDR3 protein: CASTSRYRGSGANVLTF. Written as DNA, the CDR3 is TGTGCCAGCACCTCGAGATACAGGGGCTCTGGGGCCAACGTCCTGACTTTC.

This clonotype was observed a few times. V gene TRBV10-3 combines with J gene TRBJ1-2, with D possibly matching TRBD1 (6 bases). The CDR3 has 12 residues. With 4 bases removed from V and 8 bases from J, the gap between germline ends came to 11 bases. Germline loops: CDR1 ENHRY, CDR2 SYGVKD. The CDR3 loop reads CAISVQGEGYTF. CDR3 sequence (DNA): TGTGCCATCAGTGTACAGGGAGAAGGCTACACCTTC.

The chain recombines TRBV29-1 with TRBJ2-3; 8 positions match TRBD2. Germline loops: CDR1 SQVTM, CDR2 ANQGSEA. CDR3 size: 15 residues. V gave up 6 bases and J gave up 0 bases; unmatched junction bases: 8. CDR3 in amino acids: CSVAPQRGSTDTQYF. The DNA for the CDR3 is TGCAGCGTGGCTCCCCAGCGGGGGAGCACAGATACGCAGTATTTT.

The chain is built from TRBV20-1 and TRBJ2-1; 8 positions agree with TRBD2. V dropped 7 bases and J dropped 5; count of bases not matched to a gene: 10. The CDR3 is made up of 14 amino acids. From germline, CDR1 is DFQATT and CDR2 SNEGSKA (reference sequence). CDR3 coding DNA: TGCAGTGTGCCCCGGACTAGCCTAAACAATGAGCAGTTCTTC. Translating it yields CSVPRTSLNNEQFF.

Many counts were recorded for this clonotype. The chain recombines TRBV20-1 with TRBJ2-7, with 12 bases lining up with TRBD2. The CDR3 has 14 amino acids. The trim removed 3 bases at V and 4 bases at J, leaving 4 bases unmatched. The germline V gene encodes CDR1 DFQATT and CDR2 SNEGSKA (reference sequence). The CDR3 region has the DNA TGCAGTGCTAGTGCCGGGACTAGCGGGTACGAGCAGTACTTC. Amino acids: CSASAGTSGYEQYF.

CDR3 nucleotides: TGTGCCAGCAGCCGTCTCCCTAGCGGAGACAATGAGCAGTTCTTC. Its protein is CASSRLPSGDNEQFF. The chain recombines TRBV7-3 with TRBJ2-1; the match to TRBD2 covers 7 bases. Trimming at V came to 5 bases and at J to 5 bases, leaving 9 bases not matched to a gene. The CDR3 spans 15 residues. Germline lookup yields CDR1 SGHTA and CDR2 FQGTGA.

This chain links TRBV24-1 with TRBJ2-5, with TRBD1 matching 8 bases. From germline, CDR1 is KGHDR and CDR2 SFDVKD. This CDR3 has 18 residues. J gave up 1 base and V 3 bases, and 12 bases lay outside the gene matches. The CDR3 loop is CATSDPAGTGASQETQYF. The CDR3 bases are TGTGCCACCAGTGATCCCGCCGGGACAGGAGCCTCCCAAGAGACCCAGTACTTC.

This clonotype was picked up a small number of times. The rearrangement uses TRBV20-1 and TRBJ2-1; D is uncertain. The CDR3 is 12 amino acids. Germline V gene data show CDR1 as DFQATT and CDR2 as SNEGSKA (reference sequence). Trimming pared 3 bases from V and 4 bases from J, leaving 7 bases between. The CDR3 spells CSASTEYNEQFF. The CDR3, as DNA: TGCAGTGCTAGTACAGAATACAATGAGCAGTTCTTC.

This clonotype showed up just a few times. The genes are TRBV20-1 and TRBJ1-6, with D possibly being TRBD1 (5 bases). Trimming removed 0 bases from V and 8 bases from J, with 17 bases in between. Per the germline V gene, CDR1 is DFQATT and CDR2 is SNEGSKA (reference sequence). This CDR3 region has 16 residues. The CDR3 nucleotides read TGCAGTGCTAGAGACTTTGGGTCTGGGGCGGATTCACCCCTCCACTTT. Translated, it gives CSARDFGSGADSPLHF.

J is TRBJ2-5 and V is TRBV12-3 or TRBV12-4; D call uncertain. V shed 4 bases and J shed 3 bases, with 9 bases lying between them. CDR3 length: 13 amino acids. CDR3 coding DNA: TGTGCCAGCAGTTACCGGGCAGAAGAGACCCAGTACTTC. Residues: CASSYRAEETQYF.

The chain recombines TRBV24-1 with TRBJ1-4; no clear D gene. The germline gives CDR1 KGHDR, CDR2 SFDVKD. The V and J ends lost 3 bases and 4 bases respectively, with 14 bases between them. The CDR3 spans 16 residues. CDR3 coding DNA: TGTGCCACCAGTGATCCCCGACGACACAATAATGAAAAACTGTTTTTT. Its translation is CATSDPRRHNNEKLFF.

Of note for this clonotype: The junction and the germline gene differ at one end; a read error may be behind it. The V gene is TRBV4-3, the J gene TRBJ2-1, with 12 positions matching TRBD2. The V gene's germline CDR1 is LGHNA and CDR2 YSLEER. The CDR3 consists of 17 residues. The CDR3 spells CACSQDLRTSGANEQFF. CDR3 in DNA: TGCGCCTGCAGCCAAGATTTACGGACTAGCGGGGCCAATGAGCAGTTCTTC.

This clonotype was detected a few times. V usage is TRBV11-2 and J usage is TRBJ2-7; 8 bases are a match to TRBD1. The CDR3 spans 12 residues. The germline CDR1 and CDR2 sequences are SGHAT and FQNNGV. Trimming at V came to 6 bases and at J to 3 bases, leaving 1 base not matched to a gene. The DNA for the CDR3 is TGTGCCAGCAGACAGGGGGGCTACGAGCAGTACTTC. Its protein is CASRQGGYEQYF. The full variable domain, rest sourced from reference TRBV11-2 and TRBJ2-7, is EAGVAQSPRYKIIEKRQSVAFWCNPISGHATLYWYQQILGQGPKLLIQFQNNGVVDDSQLPKDRFSAERLKGVDSTLKIQPAKLEDSAVYLCASRQGGYEQYFGPGTRLTVT.

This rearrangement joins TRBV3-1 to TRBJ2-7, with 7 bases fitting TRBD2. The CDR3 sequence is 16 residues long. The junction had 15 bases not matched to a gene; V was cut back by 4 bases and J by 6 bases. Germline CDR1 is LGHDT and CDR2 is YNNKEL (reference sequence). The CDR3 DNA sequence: TGTGCCAGCAGCCCACGTCCGGGAGCGGGAAAGGGCGAGCAGTACTTC. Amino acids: CASSPRPGAGKGEQYF.